The sequence of this T cell receptor (beta chain) was determined in a study of OX40 agonist ivuxolimab in advanced cancers. There are 17 residues in the CDR3. CDR1 and CDR2 from the germline V gene are MNHEY and SMNVEV (reference sequence). The assay was immunoSEQ multiplex PCR, and TCRdb's table has in-frame clones only and misses some. The table includes some 76,000 clones, 93% detected once. The chain joins TRBV27 to TRBJ2-5, with 8 bases that match TRBD2. The end of the DNA is better explained by TRBJ2-7, so the J call may be wrong. Sequenced here: CD4+ or CD8+ T cells sorted from blood, sampled in a trial of the OX40 agonist ivuxolimab. This clonotype originated in an adult with an advanced solid tumor such as melanoma, head and neck, liver or kidney cancer. DNA for the CDR3: TGTGCCAGCAGTTTATCATCGGGACTAGGAGGTGATGGCGAGCAGTACTTC. This sequence encodes CASSLSSGLGGDGEQYF.